This TCR beta chain was profiled in a study of identical twins. The table lists this clonotype with a few counts. Its antigen remains unknown. Notes on the study in general: Memory repertoires showed no such pattern, whereas abundant cord blood beta clonotypes carried fewer insertions. Findings came from cross-sectional statistics, without long-term follow-up of donors.

The germline CDR1 and CDR2 sequences are SGHTA and FQGNSA. The CDR3 covers 16 residues. With 1 base removed from V and 2 bases from J, the gap between germline ends came to 14 bases. Each CDR3 protein gets one entry after TCRdb re-called the 5' RACE reads with MiXCR. The repertoire consists of 550,000 to 700,000 distinct CDR3 sequences, with less than 25% occurring once and the leading ten covering about 4.3%. Healthy Caucasian donors formed the entire cohort. These data also formed part of another study, on T cells expressing NK-cell markers. Per that paper: Sorted T-cell subsets CD3+CD56+NKG2C+, CD3+CD56+NKG2C- and CD3+CD56-NKG2C+ were TCR beta-sequenced.

The sample comprised PBMCs. This sequence joins TRBV7-2 and TRBJ2-5, with D unresolved. The source is a young woman in good health. The CDR3 reads CASSLVGTPGQETQYF. The CDR3, as DNA: TGTGCCAGCAGCTTAGTTGGCACGCCAGGACAAGAGACCCAGTACTTC.